This T cell receptor (beta chain) was documented in a study of blood T cell repertoires in COVID-19. This CDR3 is built from 17 residues. In germline, CDR1 is SGHRS, CDR2 YFSETQ. The V gene end was trimmed by 6 bases and the J gene end by 2 bases; junction bases not matched to a gene: 13. Sequenced by immunoSEQ multiplex PCR; TCRdb stores in-frame clones only, minus some. The table includes fewer than 150,000 clones, roughly 85% detected once. This TCR came from a man aged 35 to 55 with acute or convalescent COVID-19. Sequenced input: peripheral blood. This rearrangement joins TRBV5-1 to TRBJ2-3, with TRBD2 matching 9 bases. As DNA, the CDR3 is TGCGCCAGCATCCCCGCGGGAGGGGGGCCCGTCACAGATACGCAGTATTTT. This translates into CASIPAGGGPVTDTQYF.